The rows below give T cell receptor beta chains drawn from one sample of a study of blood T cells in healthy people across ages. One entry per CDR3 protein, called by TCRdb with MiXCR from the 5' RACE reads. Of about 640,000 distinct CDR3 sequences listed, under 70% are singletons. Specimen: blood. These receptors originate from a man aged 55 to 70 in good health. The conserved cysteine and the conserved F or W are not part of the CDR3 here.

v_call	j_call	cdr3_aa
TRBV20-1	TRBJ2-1	SARTGLAGGRGNEQF
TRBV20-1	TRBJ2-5	SARDWRGRETQY
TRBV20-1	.	SASRDRPYEQY
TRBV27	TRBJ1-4	ASSHRGTHEKLF
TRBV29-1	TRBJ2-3	SVVVGGGASTDTQY
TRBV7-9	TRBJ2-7	ASSPWSSGGYEQY
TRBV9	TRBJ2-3	ASSTGASTDTQY
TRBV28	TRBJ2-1	ASSPHSGSNDNEQF
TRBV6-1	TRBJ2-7	ASSGGVGSFYEQY
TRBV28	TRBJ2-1	ASSLADEQF
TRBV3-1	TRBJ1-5	ASSQDVRGSQPQH
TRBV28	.	ASNPHIGETQY
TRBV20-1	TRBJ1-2	SARASGGSYGYT
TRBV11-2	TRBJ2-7	ASSLREISYEQY
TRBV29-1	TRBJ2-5	SAQQGWETQY
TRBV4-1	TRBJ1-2	ASTEGGGYGYT
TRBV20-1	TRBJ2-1	SASGLAGIYNEQF
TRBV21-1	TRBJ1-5	ASSCRDREVNSNQPQH
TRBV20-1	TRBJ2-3	SAPWPPSTDTQY
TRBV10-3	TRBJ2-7	GISVNRGYEQY
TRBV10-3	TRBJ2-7	AISSLTGVGEQY
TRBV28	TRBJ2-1	ASRPTSGADNEQF
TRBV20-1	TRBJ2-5	SAGSTGIGETQY
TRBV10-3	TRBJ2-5	AMTSGAQETQY
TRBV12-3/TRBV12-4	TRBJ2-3	ASSLSYRRGGNTDTQY
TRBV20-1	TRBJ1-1	SARGETGARVGAF
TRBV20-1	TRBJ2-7	SASGTGNYEQY